This record covers a single T cell receptor beta chain. What it binds is not known. This record comes from a study of T-cell memory formation after mild COVID-19. For the study at large: Clusters were largely donor specific.

Overall study results and limits: CD4+ contracting clones lay mainly in CM and EM, CD8+ ones in EMRA.

Between the trimmed V and J ends, which lost 5 bases and 0 bases, there was a span of 13 bases. The CDR3 totals 15 residues. The germline CDR1 and CDR2 sequences are LNHDA and SQIVND (reference sequence). TCRdb reprocessed the 5' RACE reads via MiXCR and lists one record per CDR3 protein. The profile covers around 510,000 distinct CDR3 sequences, with about a fifth appearing a single time and roughly 8.1% taken by the ten largest. This sequence originates from an adult woman who had mild COVID-19 (a few samples of this study predate the infection). Cell type and time point are not known. This chain links TRBV19 with TRBJ1-1; a weak D match, TRBD1 (5 bases). The source material was PBMCs or a T cell subset sorted from them (not recorded which). CDR3 DNA sequence: TGTGCCAGTAGTGTCACGGGACGGTTGAACACTGAAGCTTTCTTT. It translates to CASSVTGRLNTEAFF.